This TCR beta chain was sequenced during a study of T-cell reconstitution after alpha-beta-depleted transplantation in children. It was with unique molecular identifiers that the TCRbeta library was prepared. TCRdb called the PCR reads again in MiXCR, with one record for every CDR3 protein. Among under 750,000 distinct CDR3 sequences listed, more than 20% were seen once. V shed 4 bases and J 5 bases; nucleotides not matched to a gene: 7. The germline gives CDR1 MNHEY, CDR2 SMNVEV (reference sequence). CDR3 length: 14 amino acids. This clonotype has only a few counts. The sequence was obtained from a boy in the first two years of life who had a stem cell transplant for acute myeloid leukemia, so the T cells may come from the graft donor. The starting material was PBMCs, mostly from graft donor cells, obtained 360 days after TCRalphabeta/CD19-depleted stem cell transplant. The V call is TRBV27, the J call TRBJ2-5; 7 bases align to TRBD2. The chain's CDR3 is CASSWTSPKETQYF. The CDR3 nucleotides read TGTGCCAGCAGTTGGACTAGTCCTAAGGAGACCCAGTACTTC.